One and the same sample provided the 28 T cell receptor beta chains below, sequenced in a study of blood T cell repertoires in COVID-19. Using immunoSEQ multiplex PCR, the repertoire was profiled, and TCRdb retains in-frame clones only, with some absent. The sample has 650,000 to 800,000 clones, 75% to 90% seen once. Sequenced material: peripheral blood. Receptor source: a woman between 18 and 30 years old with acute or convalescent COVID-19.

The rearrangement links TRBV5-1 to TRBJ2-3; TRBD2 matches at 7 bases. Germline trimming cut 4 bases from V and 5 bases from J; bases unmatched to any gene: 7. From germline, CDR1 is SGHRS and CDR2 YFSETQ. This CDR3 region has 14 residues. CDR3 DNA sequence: TGCGCCAGCAGCCCCGGACTAGTCATAGATACGCAGTATTTT. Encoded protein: CASSPGLVIDTQYF.

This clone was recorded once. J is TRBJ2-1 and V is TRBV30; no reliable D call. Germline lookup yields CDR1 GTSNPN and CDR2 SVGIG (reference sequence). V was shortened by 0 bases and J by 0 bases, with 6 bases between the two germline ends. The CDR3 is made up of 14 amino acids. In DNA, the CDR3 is TGTGCCTGGAGTGTATCTAGCTCCTACAATGAGCAGTTCTTC. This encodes CAWSVSSSYNEQFF.

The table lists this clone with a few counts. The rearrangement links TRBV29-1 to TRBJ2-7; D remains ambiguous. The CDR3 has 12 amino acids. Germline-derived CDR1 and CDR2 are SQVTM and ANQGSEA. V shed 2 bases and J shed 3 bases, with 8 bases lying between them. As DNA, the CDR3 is TGCAGCGTTGAACTGCGCCGCTACGAGCAGTACTTC. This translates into CSVELRRYEQYF.

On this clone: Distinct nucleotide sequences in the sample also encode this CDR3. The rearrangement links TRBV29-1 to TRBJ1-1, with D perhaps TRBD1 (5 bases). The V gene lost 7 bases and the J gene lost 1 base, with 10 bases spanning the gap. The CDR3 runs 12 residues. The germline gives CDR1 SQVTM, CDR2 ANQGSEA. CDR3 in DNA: TGCAGCGCCTCAAGGGGGAACACTGAAGCTTTCTTT. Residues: CSASRGNTEAFF.

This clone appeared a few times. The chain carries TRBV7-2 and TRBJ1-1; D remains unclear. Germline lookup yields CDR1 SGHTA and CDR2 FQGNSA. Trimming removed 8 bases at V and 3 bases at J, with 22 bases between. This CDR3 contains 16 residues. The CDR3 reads CASATPPEQRHTEAFF. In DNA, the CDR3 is TGTGCCAGCGCCACTCCCCCGGAACAGCGGCACACTGAAGCTTTCTTT. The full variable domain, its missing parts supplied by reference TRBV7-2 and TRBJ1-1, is GAGVSQSPSNKVTEKGKDVELRCDPISGHTALYWYRQSLGQGLEFLIYFQGNSAPDKSGLPSDRFSAERTGGSVSTLTIQRTQQEDSAVYLCASATPPEQRHTEAFFGQGTRLTVV.

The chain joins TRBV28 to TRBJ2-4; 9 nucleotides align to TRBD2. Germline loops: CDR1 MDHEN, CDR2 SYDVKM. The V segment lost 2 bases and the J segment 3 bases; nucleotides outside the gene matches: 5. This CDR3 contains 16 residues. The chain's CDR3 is CASSLGGGAVKNIQYF. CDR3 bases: TGTGCCAGCAGTTTAGGCGGGGGGGCCGTCAAAAACATTCAGTACTTC. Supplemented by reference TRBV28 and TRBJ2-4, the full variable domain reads DVKVTQSSRYLVKRTGEKVFLECVQDMDHENMFWYRQDPGLGLRLIYFSYDVKMKEKGDIPEGYSVSREKKERFSLILESASTNQTSMYLCASSLGGGAVKNIQYFGAGTRLSVL.

CDR3 nucleotides: TGTGCCAGCAGTGACTCGGCGGGGGGGCCGACCACCGGGGAGCTGTTTTTT. This sequence encodes CASSDSAGGPTTGELFF. The chain recombines TRBV6-4 with TRBJ2-2; 9 bases agree with TRBD2. V lost 0 bases and J lost 4; bases outside the gene matches: 6. The germline gives CDR1 MRHNA, CDR2 SNTAGT. This CDR3 spans 17 amino acids.

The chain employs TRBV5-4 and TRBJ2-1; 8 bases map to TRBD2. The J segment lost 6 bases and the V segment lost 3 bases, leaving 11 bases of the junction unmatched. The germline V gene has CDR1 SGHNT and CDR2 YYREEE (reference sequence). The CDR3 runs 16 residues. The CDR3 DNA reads TGTGCCAGCAGCTGGGGACTAGGCGGTTCGGTCAATGAGCAGTTCTTC. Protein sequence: CASSWGLGGSVNEQFF. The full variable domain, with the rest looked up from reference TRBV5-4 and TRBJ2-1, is ETGVTQSPTHLIKTRGQQVTLRCSSQSGHNTVSWYQQALGQGPQFIFQYYREEENGRGNFPPRFSGLQFPNYSSELNVNALELDDSALYLCASSWGLGGSVNEQFFGPGTRLTVL.

The CDR3 region is CASSSDRGFGPQHF. CDR3 nucleotide sequence: TGTGCCAGCAGCTCGGACAGGGGCTTTGGGCCCCAGCATTTT. The chain carries TRBV5-8 and TRBJ1-5; 9 bases line up with TRBD1. With V trimmed by 3 bases and J by 9 bases, 7 bases remained unmatched. The CDR3 is made up of 14 amino acids. Germline assignment: CDR1 SGHTS and CDR2 YDEGEE.

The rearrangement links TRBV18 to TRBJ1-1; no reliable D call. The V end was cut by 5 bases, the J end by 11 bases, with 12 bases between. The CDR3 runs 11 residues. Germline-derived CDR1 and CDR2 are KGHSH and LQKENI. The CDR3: CASSTGNHAFF. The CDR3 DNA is TGTGCCAGCTCAACCGGGAACCACGCTTTCTTT.

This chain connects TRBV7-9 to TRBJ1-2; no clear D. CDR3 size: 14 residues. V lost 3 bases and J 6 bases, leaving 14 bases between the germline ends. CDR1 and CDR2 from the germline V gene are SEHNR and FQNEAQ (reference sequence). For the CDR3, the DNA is TGTGCCAGCAGCTTTTCGGCAGCGGAGGATGGCTACACCTTC. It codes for CASSFSAAEDGYTF.

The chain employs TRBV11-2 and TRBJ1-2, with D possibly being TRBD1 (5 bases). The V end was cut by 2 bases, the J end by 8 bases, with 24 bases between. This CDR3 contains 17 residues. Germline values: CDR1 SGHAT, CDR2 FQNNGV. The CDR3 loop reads CASSLIYPTDMWGGYTF. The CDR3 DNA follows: TGTGCCAGCAGCTTAATTTACCCGACGGATATGTGGGGCGGCTACACCTTC.

The CDR3 is CASSQQGRETQYF. For the CDR3, the DNA is TGTGCCAGCAGTCAACAGGGAAGAGAGACCCAGTACTTC. The rearrangement uses TRBV12-3 or TRBV12-4 and TRBJ2-5; D perhaps matches TRBD1 (6 bases). V was cut by 5 bases and J by 4 bases, with 11 bases left in between. The CDR3 is 13 amino acids.

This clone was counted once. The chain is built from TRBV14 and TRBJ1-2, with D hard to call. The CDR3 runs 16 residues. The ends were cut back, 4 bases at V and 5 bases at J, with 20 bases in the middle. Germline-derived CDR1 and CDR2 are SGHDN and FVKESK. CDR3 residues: CASSRNLEPFHYGYTF. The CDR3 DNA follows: TGTGCCAGCAGCCGCAACCTCGAGCCATTCCATTATGGCTACACCTTC.

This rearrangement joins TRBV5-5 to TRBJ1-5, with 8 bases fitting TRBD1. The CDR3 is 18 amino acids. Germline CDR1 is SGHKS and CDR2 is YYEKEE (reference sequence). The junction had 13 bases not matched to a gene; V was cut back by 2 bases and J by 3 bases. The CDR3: CASSLAQTGGNFNQPQHF. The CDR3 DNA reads TGTGCCAGCAGCTTAGCCCAAACAGGGGGGAACTTCAATCAGCCCCAGCATTTT.

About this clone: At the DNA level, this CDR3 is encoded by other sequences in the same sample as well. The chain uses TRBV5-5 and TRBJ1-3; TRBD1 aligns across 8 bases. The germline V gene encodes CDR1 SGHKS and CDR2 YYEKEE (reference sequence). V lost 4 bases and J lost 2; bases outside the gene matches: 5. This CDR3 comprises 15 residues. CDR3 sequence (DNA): TGTGCCAGCAGCCCCTTGGGACAGGCTGGAAACACCATATATTTT. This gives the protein CASSPLGQAGNTIYF.

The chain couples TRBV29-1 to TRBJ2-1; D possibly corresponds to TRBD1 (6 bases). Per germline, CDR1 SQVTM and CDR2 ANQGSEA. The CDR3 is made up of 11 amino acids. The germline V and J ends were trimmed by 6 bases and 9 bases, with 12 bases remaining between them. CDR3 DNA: TGCAGCGTCGACAGGAACATTGAGCAGTTCTTC. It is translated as CSVDRNIEQFF.

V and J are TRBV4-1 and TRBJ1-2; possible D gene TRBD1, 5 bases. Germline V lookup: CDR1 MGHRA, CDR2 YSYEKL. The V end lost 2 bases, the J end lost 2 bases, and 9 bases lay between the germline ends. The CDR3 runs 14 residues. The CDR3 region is CASSQPGNNYGYTF. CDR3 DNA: TGCGCCAGCAGCCAACCAGGGAACAACTATGGCTACACCTTC.

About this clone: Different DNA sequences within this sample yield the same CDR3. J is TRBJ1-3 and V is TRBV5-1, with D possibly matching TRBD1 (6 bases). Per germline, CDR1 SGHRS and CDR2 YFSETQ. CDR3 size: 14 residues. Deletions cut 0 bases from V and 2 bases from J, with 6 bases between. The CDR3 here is CASSLGGPGNTIYF. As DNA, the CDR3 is TGCGCCAGCAGCTTGGGGGGGCCTGGAAACACCATATATTTT.

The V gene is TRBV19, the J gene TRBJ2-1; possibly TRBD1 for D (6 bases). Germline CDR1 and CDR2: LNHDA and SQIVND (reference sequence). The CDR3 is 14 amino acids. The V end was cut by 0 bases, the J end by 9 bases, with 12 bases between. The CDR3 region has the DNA TGTGCCAGTAGTATAGAGGTGGGGGCACCTGAGCAGTTCTTC. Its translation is CASSIEVGAPEQFF.

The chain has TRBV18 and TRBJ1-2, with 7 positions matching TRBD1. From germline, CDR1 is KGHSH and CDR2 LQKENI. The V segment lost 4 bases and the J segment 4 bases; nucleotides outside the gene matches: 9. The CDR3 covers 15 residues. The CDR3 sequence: CASSLWTGDLYGYTF. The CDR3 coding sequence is TGTGCCAGCTCACTATGGACAGGCGACCTCTATGGCTACACCTTC.

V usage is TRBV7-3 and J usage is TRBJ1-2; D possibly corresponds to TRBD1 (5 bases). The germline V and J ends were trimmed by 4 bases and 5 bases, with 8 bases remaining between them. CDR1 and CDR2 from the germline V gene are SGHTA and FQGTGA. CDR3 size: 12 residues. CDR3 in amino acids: CASSSGGYGYTF. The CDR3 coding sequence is TGTGCCAGCAGCTCGGGGGGTTATGGCTACACCTTC.

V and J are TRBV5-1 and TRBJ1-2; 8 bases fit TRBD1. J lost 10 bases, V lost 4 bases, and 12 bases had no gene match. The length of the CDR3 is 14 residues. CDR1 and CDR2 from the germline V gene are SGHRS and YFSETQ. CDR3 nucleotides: TGCGCCAGCAGCACCAACGGACAGGGAGGGAACTACACCTTC. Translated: CASSTNGQGGNYTF.

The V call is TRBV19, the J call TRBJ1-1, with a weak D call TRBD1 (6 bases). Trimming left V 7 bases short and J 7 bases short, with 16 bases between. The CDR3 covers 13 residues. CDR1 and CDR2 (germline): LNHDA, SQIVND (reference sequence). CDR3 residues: CASMRDIGFEAFF. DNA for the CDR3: TGTGCCAGTATGAGGGACATTGGGTTTGAAGCTTTCTTT. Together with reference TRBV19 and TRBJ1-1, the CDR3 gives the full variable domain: DGGITQSPKYLFRKEGQNVTLSCEQNLNHDAMYWYRQDPGQGLRLIYYSQIVNDFQKGDIAEGYSVSREKKESFPLTVTSAQKNPTAFYLCASMRDIGFEAFFGQGTRLTVV.

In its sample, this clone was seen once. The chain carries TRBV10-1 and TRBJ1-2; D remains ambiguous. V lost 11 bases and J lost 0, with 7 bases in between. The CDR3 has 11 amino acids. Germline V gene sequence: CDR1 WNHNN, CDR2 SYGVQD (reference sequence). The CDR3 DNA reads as TGCGCCGGCCCAGCTAACTATGGCTACACCTTC. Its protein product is CAGPANYGYTF.

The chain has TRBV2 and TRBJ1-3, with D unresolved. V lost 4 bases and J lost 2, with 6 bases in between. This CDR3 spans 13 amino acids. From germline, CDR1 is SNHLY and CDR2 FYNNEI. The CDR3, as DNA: TGTGCCAGCAGTGTAAGAGCTGGAAACACCATATATTTT. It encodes CASSVRAGNTIYF.

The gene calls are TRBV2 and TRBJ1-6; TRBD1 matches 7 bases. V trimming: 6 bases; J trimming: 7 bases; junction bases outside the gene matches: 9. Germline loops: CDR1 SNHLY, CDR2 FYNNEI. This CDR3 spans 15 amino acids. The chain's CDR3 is CASSLQGTENSPLHF. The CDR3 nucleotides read TGTGCCAGCAGCCTACAGGGGACGGAAAATTCACCCCTCCACTTT.

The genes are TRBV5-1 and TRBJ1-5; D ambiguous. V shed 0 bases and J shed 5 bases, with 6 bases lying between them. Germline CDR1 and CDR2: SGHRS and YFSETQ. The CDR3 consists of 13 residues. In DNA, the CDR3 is TGCGCCAGCAGCTTGGTCGGGTATCAGCCCCAGCATTTT. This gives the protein CASSLVGYQPQHF.